This TCR beta chain was profiled in a study of blood T cell repertoires in COVID-19 (TCRdb year 2020). Some background on the complete study: Samples covering the acute and convalescent phases of COVID-19 were provided by collaborators in the United States, Italy and Spain. HLA class I and class II types, where available, came from metadata supplied by the sample provider rather than from assay-based typing. The prospective study material was composed of cDNA or gDNA derived from T cells, B-cell-depleted T cells, or PBMCs. The dataset comprised deeply sampled blood TCRbeta repertoires from subjects exposed to, actively infected with, or recovered from COVID-19. A de-identified subject ID, COVID-19 status, age in years and sex were almost always included in the sample metadata. The repertoires were released in a freely available public database meant as a resource for research on the immune response to SARS-CoV-2. The samples were drawn from two sources: the first 160 participants of the ongoing ImmuneRACE study, and 950 to 1,500 subjects contributed by 6 global collaborators.

TCRbeta CDR3 regions were amplified from genomic DNA by means of the immunoSEQ Assay, a bias-controlled multiplex PCR. The paper's processing steps were these. Within the assay, amplification of reference gene primers was used to estimate how many nucleated cells each sample contained. Sequence reads were collapsed and filtered to measure the absolute abundance of every unique TCRbeta CDR3 rearrangement. For each sample, productive Simpson clonality was calculated as the square root of Simpson's diversity index across productive rearrangements. As stored in TCRdb, this immuneACCESS dataset retains in-frame rearrangements with V and J assigned. A fraction of the clones does not appear; measured against another copy, unresolved V genes explain less than half of the discrepancy, and the remainder lacks a known reason. Clone size and V and J calls were adopted from that table, with D and trimming inferred from the DNA. This sample is represented by 250,000 to 300,000 clones; 80% to 90% of them were singletons. Of the sample, about 11% falls within the top ten clones.

The collaborating institutions used their own protocols to collect whole blood in K2EDTA tubes. Collaborator samples were shipped for TCRbeta analysis as frozen whole blood, isolated PBMCs, or DNA extracted from either sample type. Beyond this particular receptor, the publication reports: Clinical and demographic metadata were provided uncurated, with the amount varying by source and participant.

Regarding this clone: Its antigen is unknown. Base qualities are not at hand, and no much larger clone is one base apart.

From a lookup of the germline V gene (reference sequence), CDR1 and CDR2 are LNHDA and SQIVND. V is pared back by 1 base and J by 8 bases, with 5 bases lying between the germline termini. Inclusive of the bounding cysteine and phenylalanine, the CDR3 is 11 residues long. Of the read, only the CDR3 DNA is kept; its 33 bases are in frame from base 1. The chain employs TRBV19 and TRBJ1-1; no confident D gene assignment can be made. The source is a woman aged 70 to 79 with acute or convalescent COVID-19. The sample consisted of peripheral blood. The DNA reads as follows: TGTGCCAGTAGTATAGCCAGGGAAGCTTTCTTT. This sequence encodes CASSIAREAFF.